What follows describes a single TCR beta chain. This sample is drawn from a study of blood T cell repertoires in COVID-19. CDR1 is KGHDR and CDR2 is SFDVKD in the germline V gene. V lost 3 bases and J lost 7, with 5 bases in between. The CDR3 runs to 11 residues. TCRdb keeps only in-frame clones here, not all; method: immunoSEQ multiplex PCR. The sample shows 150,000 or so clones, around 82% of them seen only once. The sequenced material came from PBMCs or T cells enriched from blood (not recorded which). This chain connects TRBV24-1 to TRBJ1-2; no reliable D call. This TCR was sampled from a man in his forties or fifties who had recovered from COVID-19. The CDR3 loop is CATSDGSGYTF. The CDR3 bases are TGTGCCACCAGTGATGGTAGTGGCTACACCTTC.